There are many counts of the clone carrying this TCR beta chain. Antigen: not known. Amplified regions were TCR beta CDR3 sequences from RNA transcripts. HTBI primers were the set used in a first-round RT-PCR of the TCR CDR3. TCRdb independently ran MiXCR on the multiplex PCR reads; one entry per CDR3 protein. The table lists 540,000 or so distinct CDR3 sequences, 46% of them singletons. The data were obtained in a study of T cells in Graves' hyperthyroidism and ophthalmopathy. Study-wide findings and caveats: Expanded thyroid clonotypes (above 0.001) were mostly also found in blood. Separating ophthalmopathy from stable hyperthyroidism was achieved by a 13 V-J model.

V was pared by 1 base and J by 4 bases, with 3 bases of the junction left unmatched. Germline CDR1 is SQVTM and CDR2 is ANQGSEA. The CDR3 is made up of 13 amino acids. This chain joins TRBV29-1 and TRBJ2-7; TRBD1 matches 8 bases. The TCR was taken from an adult woman with Graves' disease, either hyperthyroidism or ophthalmopathy (not recorded which). Sequencing was carried out using peripheral blood or thyroid tissue (not recorded which). The CDR3 here is CSVEGGQEYEQYF. CDR3 bases: TGCAGCGTTGAAGGGGGACAGGAATACGAGCAGTACTTC.